The source of this T cell receptor beta chain is a study of quantifying T cell responses using KT2 cells. As for the study in general: RNA was reverse transcribed with TCR alpha and beta constant-region primers. The second PCR was a qPCR stopped at a predetermined fluorescence threshold.

A single-stranded UMI oligo with SP2 sequence was ligated to cDNA 3' ends. The first PCR ran 4 to 5 cycles with an equimolar RC1.1 and RC1.2 beta primer mix. MiXCR was run by TCRdb on the UMI-ligation and nested PCR reads, yielding one entry per CDR3 protein. The repertoire holds about 33,000 distinct CDR3 sequences, with 10% as singletons. Trimming removed 0 bases from V and 3 bases from J; junction bases left unmatched: 5. Germline CDR1 is MNHEY and CDR2 is SVGAGI. This CDR3 is 17 amino acids long. Unfractionated PBMC were spiked with known numbers of KT2 clone cells. This clonotype was detected ten times or more.

The receptor's source is a human donor. Material: PBMCs spiked with cells of the T cell clone KT2. J is TRBJ2-2 and V is TRBV6-5; 9 nucleotides line up with TRBD2. The chain's CDR3 is CASSYSRIAGDTGELFF. CDR3 nucleotides: TGTGCCAGCAGTTACTCGAGAATAGCGGGAGACACCGGGGAGCTGTTTTTT.